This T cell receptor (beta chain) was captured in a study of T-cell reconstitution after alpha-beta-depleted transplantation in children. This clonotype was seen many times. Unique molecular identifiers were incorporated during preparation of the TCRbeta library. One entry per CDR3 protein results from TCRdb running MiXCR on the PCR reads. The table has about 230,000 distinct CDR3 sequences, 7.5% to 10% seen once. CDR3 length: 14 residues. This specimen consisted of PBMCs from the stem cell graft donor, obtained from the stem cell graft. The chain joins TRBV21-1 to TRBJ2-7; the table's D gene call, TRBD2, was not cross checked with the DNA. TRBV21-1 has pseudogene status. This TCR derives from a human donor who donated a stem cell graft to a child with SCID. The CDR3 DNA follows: TGTGCCAGCAGCATGCCGGCCCTCCCCTACGAGCAGTACTTC. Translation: CASSMPALPYEQYF.